The present T cell receptor beta chain was sequenced within a study of early T cells in non-severe SARS-CoV-2 infection (dated by TCRdb to the early 2020s). About the full investigation: TCR sequencing used bulk RNA from unsorted whole blood, so alpha and beta chains could not be paired. Results and caveats for the whole study, not just this receptor: VDJdb matching was skewed toward anti-spike CD8 responses, so virus-specific expansions were likely underestimated and private and CD4 specificities were missed.

This was a case-control study nested in a cohort of healthcare workers in London, UK, who had nasopharyngeal swab PCR tests and blood samples taken every week. Between 23 and 31 March 2020, the week of the UK lockdown, healthcare workers were enrolled and then followed up weekly for as long as 16 weeks. The method was 5' RACE. For sequencing, a NextSeq 500 was employed. In the TCR library protocol, unique molecular identifiers were attached to individual cDNA molecules to correct for PCR bias and sequencing error. Both TCR alpha and beta chains were sequenced, and tight co-correlation was observed between alpha and beta sequence abundances in each sample. For the original study's pipeline: Decombinator V4 was used to annotate TCR sequences for V gene, J gene and CDR3. TCRs were defined as expanded if a significant change between any two time points was detected under a Poisson model with p below 0.0001. Abundances of TCRs were expressed as counts per million after normalisation to the total number of TCRs sequenced in each sample. TRAV1-2 paired with TRAJ12, TRAJ20 or TRAJ33 defined MAIT TCRs, while TRAV10 paired with TRAJ18 defined iNKT TCRs. VDJdb, accessed on 1 November 2021, was searched for TCRs annotated for CMV, EBV and SARS-CoV-2, and TCRs annotated for more than one antigen were excluded. The public reads were run again by TCRdb, first through fastp at Q25 and then through MiXCR, and only productive beta chains were kept. Merged by CDR3 protein, the rows form single entries marked with the most common genes and DNA. TCRdb, not the authors, supplied the V and J calls. Counted in this sample were more than 65,000 distinct CDR3 sequences; more than 12% of them appeared once. Jointly, the top ten make up about 4% of the sample.

The germline V gene (reference sequence) provides CDR1 SEHNR and CDR2 FQNEAQ. V loses 1 base of germline sequence and J loses 3 bases, and the interval between the two ends is 8 bases. Reading from cysteine to phenylalanine, the CDR3 counts 14 amino acids. Left in the record is the CDR3 DNA by itself, 42 bases read in frame from the first base. There are many counts of this clonotype. Its binding antigen is unknown. No much larger clonotype is one base removed from it; base qualities were not supplied. Here the sequenced sample was whole blood, taken at baseline. The V and J segments used are TRBV7-9 and TRBJ2-3, and TRBD2 may be the D gene, going by 5 matching bases. The TCR comes from an adult who was a healthcare worker with PCR-confirmed SARS-CoV-2 infection or an uninfected control (not recorded which). CDR3 protein: CASSLVTGTDTQYF. The DNA is as follows: TGTGCCAGCAGCTTAGTGACGGGGACAGATACGCAGTATTTT.